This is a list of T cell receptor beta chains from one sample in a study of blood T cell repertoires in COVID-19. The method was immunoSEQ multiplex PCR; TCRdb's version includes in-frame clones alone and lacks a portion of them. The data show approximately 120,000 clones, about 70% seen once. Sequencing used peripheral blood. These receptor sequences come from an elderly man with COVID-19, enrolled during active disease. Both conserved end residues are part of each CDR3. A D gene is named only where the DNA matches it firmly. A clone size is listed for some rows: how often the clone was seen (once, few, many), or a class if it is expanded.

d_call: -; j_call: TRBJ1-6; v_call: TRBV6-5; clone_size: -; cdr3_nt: TGTGCCAGCAGTTACGAGGGCTATAATTCACCCCTCCACTTT; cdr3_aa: CASSYEGYNSPLHF
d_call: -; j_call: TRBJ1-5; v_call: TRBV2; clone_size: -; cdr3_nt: TGTGCCAGCATGGAGGGCACAGAAAGCAATCAGCCCCAGCATTTT; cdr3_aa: CASMEGTESNQPQHF
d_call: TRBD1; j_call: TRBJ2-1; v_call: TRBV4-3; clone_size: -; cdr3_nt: TGCGCCAGCAGCCAAGTCCGGTCAGGGGGCATCGATGAGCAGTTCTTC; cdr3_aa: CASSQVRSGGIDEQFF
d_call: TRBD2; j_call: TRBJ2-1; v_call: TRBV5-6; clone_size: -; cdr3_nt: TGTGCCAGCACGAGCGGGAGCGGCTACAATGAGCAGTTCTTC; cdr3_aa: CASTSGSGYNEQFF
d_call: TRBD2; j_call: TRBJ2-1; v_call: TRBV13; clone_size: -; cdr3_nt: TGTGCCAGCAGCTCGTTTAGCGGGAGGTACCCGAATGAGCAGTTCTTC; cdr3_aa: CASSSFSGRYPNEQFF
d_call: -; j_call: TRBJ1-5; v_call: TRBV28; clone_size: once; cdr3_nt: TGTGCCAGCAGGATTTTTAGTAGCAATCAGCCCCAGCATTTT; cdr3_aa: CASRIFSSNQPQHF
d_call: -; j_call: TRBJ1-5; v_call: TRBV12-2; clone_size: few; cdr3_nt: TGTGCAAGTCGCGCCCAGAGAGGGAAGGATCAGCCCCAGCATTTT; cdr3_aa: CASRAQRGKDQPQHF
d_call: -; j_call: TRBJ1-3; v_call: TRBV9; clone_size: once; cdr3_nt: TGTGCCAGCAGCGTTAACTCTGGAAACACCATATATTTT; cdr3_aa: CASSVNSGNTIYF
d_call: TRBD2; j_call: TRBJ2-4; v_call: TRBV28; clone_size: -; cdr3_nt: TGTGCCAGCAGTGCTCCGGGACTAGCATGGATTCAGTACTTC; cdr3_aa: CASSAPGLAWIQYF
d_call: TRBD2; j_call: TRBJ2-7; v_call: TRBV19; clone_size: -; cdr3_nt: TGTGCCGGGGGGGGACGGGACGGTAACCCCGGCTACGAGCAGTACTTC; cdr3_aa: CAGGGRDGNPGYEQYF
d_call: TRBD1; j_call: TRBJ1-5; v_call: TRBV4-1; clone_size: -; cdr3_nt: TGCGCCAGCAGCCAGGGACAGGGGCATAATCAGCCCCAGCATTTT; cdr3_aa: CASSQGQGHNQPQHF
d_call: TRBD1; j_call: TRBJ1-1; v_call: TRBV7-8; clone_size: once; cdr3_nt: TGTGCCAGCAGCTTAGGGGGGGCCAGGGGGTTAGCTTTCTTT; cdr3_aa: CASSLGGARGLAFF
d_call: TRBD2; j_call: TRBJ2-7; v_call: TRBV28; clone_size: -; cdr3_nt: TGTGCCAGCAGTTCTCCGGGACTAGCGGGAGTAAGTACCTACGAGCAGTACTTC; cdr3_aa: CASSSPGLAGVSTYEQYF
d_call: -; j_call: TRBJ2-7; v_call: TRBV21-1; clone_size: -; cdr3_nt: TGTGCCAGCAGCAAAAACCCCGTGTCAGTCTGCGGGACCGAGACCTACGAGCAGTACTTC; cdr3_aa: CASSKNPVSVCGTETYEQYF
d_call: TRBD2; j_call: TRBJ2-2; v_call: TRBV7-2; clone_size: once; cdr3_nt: TGTGCCAGCAGTCGTGGACTAGCGGGACAAACCGGGGAGCTGTTTTTT; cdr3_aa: CASSRGLAGQTGELFF
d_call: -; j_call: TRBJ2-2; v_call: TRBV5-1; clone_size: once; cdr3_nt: TGCGCCAGCAGCACCTGGGGGGAGAACACCGGGGAGCTGTTTTTT; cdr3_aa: CASSTWGENTGELFF
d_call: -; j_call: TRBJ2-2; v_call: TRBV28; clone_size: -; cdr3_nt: TGTGCCAGCGGCTTACAGGGCTTCGGGGAGCTGTTTTTT; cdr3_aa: CASGLQGFGELFF
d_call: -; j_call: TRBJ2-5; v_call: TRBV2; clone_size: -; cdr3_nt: TGTGCCAGCATGGTGGTCCCAACAGGGCTGGGGGAGACCCAGTACTTC; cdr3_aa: CASMVVPTGLGETQYF
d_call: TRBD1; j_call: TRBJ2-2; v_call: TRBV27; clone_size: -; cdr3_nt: TGTGCCAGCAGAAAACAGGGGGCAAGTACCGGGGAGCTGTTTTTT; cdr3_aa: CASRKQGASTGELFF
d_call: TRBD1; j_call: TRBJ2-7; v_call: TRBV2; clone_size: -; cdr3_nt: TGTGCCAGCAGTGATGAGAAGGGACAGGGCGCCCAGAATGAGCAGTACTTC; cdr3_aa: CASSDEKGQGAQNEQYF
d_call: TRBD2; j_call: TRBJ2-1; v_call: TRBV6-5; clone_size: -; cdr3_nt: TGTGCCAGCTCGGGACTAGCGGTTCATGAGCAGTTCTTC; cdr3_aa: CASSGLAVHEQFF
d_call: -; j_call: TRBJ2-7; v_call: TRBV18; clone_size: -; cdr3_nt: TGTGCCAGCTCACTGGGGGCCCAAACCTACGAGCAGTACTTC; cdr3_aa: CASSLGAQTYEQYF
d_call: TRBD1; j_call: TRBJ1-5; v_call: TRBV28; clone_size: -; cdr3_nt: TGTGCCAGCACCCCGGGACAGGGGGCGATCCAGCCCCAGCATTTT; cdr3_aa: CASTPGQGAIQPQHF
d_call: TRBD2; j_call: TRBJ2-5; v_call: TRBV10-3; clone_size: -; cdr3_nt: TGTGCCATCAAGGCTAGCGGGAGTGGCGAGACCCAGTACTTC; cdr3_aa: CAIKASGSGETQYF
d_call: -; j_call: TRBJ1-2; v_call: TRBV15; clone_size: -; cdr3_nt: TGTGCCACCAGCGGTGGGGGGTGGGGAGCTAACTATGGCTACACCTTC; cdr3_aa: CATSGGGWGANYGYTF
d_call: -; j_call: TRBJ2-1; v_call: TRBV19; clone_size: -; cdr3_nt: TGTGCCAGTAGTATAGTCGGTTCGGATGAGCAGTTCTTC; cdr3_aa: CASSIVGSDEQFF
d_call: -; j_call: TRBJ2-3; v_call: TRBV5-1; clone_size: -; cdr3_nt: TGCGCCAGCAGCGTATGGGGGCGAGATACGCAGTATTTT; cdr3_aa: CASSVWGRDTQYF
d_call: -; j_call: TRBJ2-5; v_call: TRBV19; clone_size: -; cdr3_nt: TGTGCCAGTCGATCCGGGACGGGGGAAGAGACCCAGTACTTC; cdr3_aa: CASRSGTGEETQYF
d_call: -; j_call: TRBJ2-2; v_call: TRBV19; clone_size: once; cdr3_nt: TGTGCCAGTAGTATTGTCAGGCCGCCGGACACCGGGGAGCTGTTTTTT; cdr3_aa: CASSIVRPPDTGELFF